The 11 T cell receptor beta chains given below trace back to one sample, sequenced in a study of blood T cell dynamics during melanoma immunotherapy (dated by TCRdb to the early 2020s). The sample's time point label, decoded: week 3, after first cycle of checkpoint inhibitor. Library creation used the immunoSEQ multiplex PCR assay. In its TCRdb copy, this immuneACCESS table keeps in-frame sequences only and misses some clones. Where compared with another copy, unresolved V genes explain less than half of these, and the others have no known cause. The sample table records several thousand clones; more than 75% of these occur just once. The ten largest clones add up to approximately 2.2% of the sample. The material was blood, obtained from a patient treated with checkpoint blockade. The source is a human donor with melanoma.

The rearrangement uses TRBV2 and TRBJ1-4, with 11 bases matching TRBD1. V lost 6 bases and J lost 0; bases outside the gene matches: 0. CDR1 is SNHLY and CDR2 is FYNNEI in the germline V gene. CDR3 length equals 15 residues. This CDR3 is CASRGQGATNEKLFF. The CDR3 DNA reads TGTGCCAGCAGGGGACAGGGGGCAACTAATGAAAAACTGTTTTTT. Combining the CDR3 with reference TRBV2 and TRBJ1-4 gives the whole variable domain EPEVTQTPSHQVTQMGQEVILRCVPISNHLYFYWYRQILGQKVEFLVSFYNNEISEKSEIFDDQFSVERPDGSNFTLKIRSTKLEDSAMYFCASRGQGATNEKLFFGSGTQLSVL.

The chain links TRBV5-1 to TRBJ1-1; 9 nucleotides line up with TRBD1. V shed 4 bases and J 1 base; nucleotides not matched to a gene: 5. The CDR3 totals 15 residues. The germline CDR1 and CDR2 sequences are SGHRS and YFSETQ. CDR3 in DNA: TGCGCCAGCAGCCTGACAGGGGGGACGAACACTGAAGCTTTCTTT. Its translation: CASSLTGGTNTEAFF.

This clone was found a few times. The chain is built from TRBV7-9 and TRBJ1-1, with D possibly matching TRBD1 (6 bases). CDR1 and CDR2 from the germline V gene are SEHNR and FQNEAQ (reference sequence). V was cut by 5 bases and J by 5 bases, with 15 bases left in between. This CDR3 is 14 amino acids long. The CDR3 DNA is TGTGCCAGCAGCCAGGAGGGGGTGGGAACTGAAGCTTTCTTT. Protein: CASSQEGVGTEAFF.

The chain combines TRBV27 with TRBJ2-5; possibly TRBD1 for D (6 bases). The end of the DNA is better explained by TRBJ2-7, so the J call may be wrong. The CDR3 consists of 14 residues. CDR1 is MNHEY and CDR2 is SMNVEV in the germline V gene (reference sequence). The DNA for the CDR3 is TGTGCCAGCAGTGAATCCAGGGGCTACTACGAGCAGTACTTC. It translates to CASSESRGYYEQYF.

The chain's CDR3 is CASSPGWGVTDTQYF. In DNA form, the CDR3 reads TGTGCCAGCTCACCAGGGTGGGGAGTCACAGATACGCAGTATTTT. The chain links TRBV18 to TRBJ2-3, with D tentatively TRBD2 (5 bases). Trimming took off 2 bases at V and 2 bases at J, with 11 bases between the two ends. Per germline, CDR1 KGHSH and CDR2 LQKENI. The CDR3 is 15 residues long.

DNA of the CDR3: TGTGCCAGCAGTCCGCGGGCGGGAACCCAGTGGGAGTACTTC. Protein: CASSPRAGTQWEYF. The rearrangement links TRBV27 to TRBJ2-7; tentative D call: TRBD2 (6 bases). CDR3 length: 14 residues. Germline CDR1 MNHEY, CDR2 SMNVEV (reference sequence). The germline V and J ends were trimmed by 5 bases and 11 bases, with 22 bases remaining between them.

This clone appeared a single time. This chain joins TRBV10-1 and TRBJ1-6; D ambiguous. The CDR3 is 15 amino acids. V gave up 6 bases and J gave up 3 bases, with 12 bases separating them. Germline V lookup: CDR1 WNHNN, CDR2 SYGVQD (reference sequence). The CDR3 region has the DNA TGCGCCAGCAGCTCTCATTTCGTCTATAATTCACCCCTCCACTTT. This sequence encodes CASSSHFVYNSPLHF.

The CDR3 DNA reads as TGTGCCAGCAGTTTAAAGGGTAGGGTTGGAAACACCATATATTTT. Its protein product is CASSLKGRVGNTIYF. The chain employs TRBV27 and TRBJ1-3; D call uncertain. From germline, CDR1 is MNHEY and CDR2 SMNVEV (reference sequence). Deletions cut 2 bases from V and 3 bases from J, with 11 bases between. The length of the CDR3 is 15 residues.

The chain has TRBV18 and TRBJ1-5; TRBD1 matches at 7 bases. The length of the CDR3 is 14 residues. Trimming cost V 6 bases and J 3 bases; bases outside gene matches: 5. In germline, CDR1 is KGHSH, CDR2 LQKENI. CDR3 nucleotide sequence: TGTGCCAGCTCGGGCGGGACAGACAATCAGCCCCAGCATTTT. Translating gives CASSGGTDNQPQHF.

The genes are TRBV6-1 and TRBJ1-4, with a possible D match to TRBD1 (6 bases). The CDR3 is 14 residues long. Trimming removed 6 bases at V and 7 bases at J, with 15 bases between. CDR1 is MNHNS and CDR2 is SASEGT in the germline V gene. DNA for the CDR3: TGTGCCAGCAGGCCTCACCGAGGGGGTGAAAAACTGTTTTTT. Its translation is CASRPHRGGEKLFF.

As DNA, the CDR3 is TGCGCCAGCAGCCTAGGACAGACTACAGATACGCAGTATTTT. Amino acids: CASSLGQTTDTQYF. V is TRBV5-1 and J is TRBJ2-3, with D possibly TRBD1 on 6 matching bases. This CDR3 spans 14 amino acids. Germline V lookup: CDR1 SGHRS, CDR2 YFSETQ. Trimming shortened V by 4 bases and J by 3 bases, and 12 bases separated the two germline ends.